The rows below give T cell receptor beta chains drawn from one sample of a study of blood T cell repertoires in COVID-19. Here immunoSEQ multiplex PCR was the method, and the copy in TCRdb shows in-frame clones only, minus some. The profile shows about 210,000 clones, 89% of them singletons. Material: peripheral blood. These receptors were taken from a woman in her forties with acute or convalescent COVID-19. CDR3s include the opening cysteine and the closing phenylalanine or tryptophan. A D gene is named only where the DNA matches it firmly. Expanded clones are given a class, and other clones once, few, many or no size at all.

v_call,j_call,clone_size,d_call,cdr3_length,cdr3_nt,cdr3_aa
TRBV25-1,TRBJ2-1,.,.,17,TGTGCCAGCAGTGAACAAGGTCAGGTTCGGGGGTACAATGAGCAGTTCTTC,CASSEQGQVRGYNEQFF
TRBV10-3,TRBJ1-2,.,.,13,TGTGCCACCGATGGGCAGGGAGGATATGGCTACACCTTC,CATDGQGGYGYTF
TRBV6-5,TRBJ1-1,.,TRBD1,15,TGTGCCAGCAACCTAAACGGACAGGGGAACACTGAAGCTTTCTTT,CASNLNGQGNTEAFF
TRBV24-1,TRBJ2-2,.,.,18,TGTGCCACCAGTGATTTGCGGGTATGGGGGCGCGTCGGCGGGGAGCTGTTTTTT,CATSDLRVWGRVGGELFF
TRBV6-5,TRBJ2-1,.,.,14,TGTGCCAGCACACGAGTTGGCTCCTACAATGAGCAGTTCTTC,CASTRVGSYNEQFF
TRBV24-1,TRBJ2-5,.,.,16,TGTGCCACCAGTGATCCCCTGGGTCTAGTTCCAGAGACCCAGTACTTC,CATSDPLGLVPETQYF
TRBV2,TRBJ1-4,once,.,14,TGTGCCAGCAACGGGGGGCCTCCCCATGAAAAACTGTTTTTT,CASNGGPPHEKLFF
TRBV10-1,TRBJ2-2,.,TRBD2,17,TGCGCCAGCAGCCTGACTAGCGGGGGGCCGAACACCGGGGAGCTGTTTTTT,CASSLTSGGPNTGELFF
TRBV5-4,TRBJ1-1,once,TRBD1,14,TGTGCCAGCCTACAGGGGGCGGGGAACACTGAAGCTTTCTTT,CASLQGAGNTEAFF
TRBV9,TRBJ1-2,once,TRBD1,13,TGTGCCAGCAGCGGTTTACAGGGGGCTGGCTACACCTTC,CASSGLQGAGYTF
TRBV5-1,TRBJ2-5,.,TRBD2,15,TGCGCCAGCAGCTTAGGACGGGGGGGCAGGGAGACCCAGTACTTC,CASSLGRGGRETQYF